A selection of T cell receptor beta chains follows, all from one sample in a study of response to subunit inactivated influenza vaccine. One entry per CDR3 protein results from TCRdb running MiXCR on the RT-PCR reads. The sample lists about 500,000 distinct CDR3 sequences, more than 15% seen once, with roughly 3% in the top ten. Sequencing used CD4+ T cells sorted from PBMCs, obtained 23 to 25 months after vaccination. The source is a man in his fifties or sixties who received an inactivated influenza vaccine. The CDR3 runs from the conserved cysteine through the conserved F or W. Each record gives: clone size, J gene, D gene, V gene, CDR3 DNA, CDR3 protein. The D gene is left open where the match is weak. The size field is filled for only some rows; it gives once, few, many or a size class.

size: NA
J: TRBJ2-7
D: TRBD1
V: TRBV7-2
DNA: TGTGCCAGCAGCCCATACCGGGACAGGGACATCGAGCAGTACTTC
CDR3: CASSPYRDRDIEQYF

size: NA
J: TRBJ1-1
D: TRBD1
V: TRBV7-2
DNA: TGTGCCAGCAGCTTAGCCGGGCAGGGGGTGCTCACTGAAGCTTTCTTT
CDR3: CASSLAGQGVLTEAFF

size: NA
J: TRBJ1-1
D: TRBD1
V: TRBV5-1
DNA: TGCGCCAGCAAATACCGGGACAGGGGGAACACTGAAGCTTTCTTT
CDR3: CASKYRDRGNTEAFF

size: NA
J: TRBJ2-2
D: NA
V: TRBV7-2
DNA: TGTGCCAGCAGCCCACTTAGTTCCGGGGAGCTGTTTTTT
CDR3: CASSPLSSGELFF

size: NA
J: TRBJ1-3
D: TRBD1
V: TRBV4-1
DNA: TGCGCCAGCAGCCAGACAGGGTTGGAGTCTGGAAACACCATATATTTT
CDR3: CASSQTGLESGNTIYF

size: many
J: TRBJ2-1
D: TRBD2
V: TRBV20-1
DNA: TGCAGTGCTAGAGATTCCGGGACTAGGCCCGTAAATGAGCAGTTCTTC
CDR3: CSARDSGTRPVNEQFF

size: few
J: TRBJ2-1
D: NA
V: TRBV20-1
DNA: TGCAGTGCTAGTTCGCTGACGTCCTACAATGAGCAGTTCTTC
CDR3: CSASSLTSYNEQFF

size: few
J: TRBJ2-7
D: NA
V: TRBV5-5
DNA: TGTGCCAGCGGAACCGACAAACCCTACGAGCAGTACTTC
CDR3: CASGTDKPYEQYF

size: few
J: TRBJ2-7
D: TRBD2
V: TRBV12-3/TRBV12-4
DNA: TGTGCCAGCAGTCGGGGGGGGGCCGTGTACGAGCAGTACTTC
CDR3: CASSRGGAVYEQYF

size: NA
J: TRBJ1-2
D: TRBD1
V: TRBV12-3/TRBV12-4
DNA: TGTGCCAGCAGTATAGGGACAGGACCTGACTACACCTTC
CDR3: CASSIGTGPDYTF

size: NA
J: TRBJ2-1
D: NA
V: TRBV12-3/TRBV12-4
DNA: TGTGCCAGCAGTCCCGCAATCACACAGTTCTTC
CDR3: CASSPAITQFF

size: NA
J: TRBJ2-1
D: TRBD2
V: TRBV10-3
DNA: TGTGCCATCAGTGAGTCGAGCGGGGGGGCCTCCGGTGAGCAGTTCTTC
CDR3: CAISESSGGASGEQFF

size: NA
J: TRBJ2-5
D: NA
V: TRBV5-1
DNA: TGCGCCAGCAGCTTGGCCCCGGGGACCCAAGAGACCCAGTACTTC
CDR3: CASSLAPGTQETQYF

size: NA
J: TRBJ1-6
D: NA
V: TRBV20-1
DNA: TGCAGTGCCACCGCCTGGAGCTCCTATAATTCACCCCTCCACTTT
CDR3: CSATAWSSYNSPLHF

size: few
J: TRBJ2-5
D: NA
V: TRBV7-2
DNA: TGTGCCAGCAGACCCGCAGGGGAGACCCAGTACTTC
CDR3: CASRPAGETQYF

size: NA
J: TRBJ2-4
D: NA
V: TRBV12-3/TRBV12-4
DNA: TGTGCCAGCCAGGCGATGCCCAGGGTCGGAAACATTCAGTACTTC
CDR3: CASQAMPRVGNIQYF

size: few
J: TRBJ1-6
D: NA
V: TRBV20-1
DNA: TGCAGTGCGATTGACAGCTCCTATAATTCACCCCTCCACTTT
CDR3: CSAIDSSYNSPLHF

size: NA
J: TRBJ2-7
D: TRBD1
V: TRBV4-2
DNA: TGTGCCAGCAGCCAACGACAGGGGACCTACGAGCAGTACTTC
CDR3: CASSQRQGTYEQYF

size: NA
J: TRBJ1-6
D: NA
V: TRBV25-1
DNA: TGTGCCAGCAGACTTGGGGGTTATAATTCACCCCTCCACTTT
CDR3: CASRLGGYNSPLHF

size: NA
J: TRBJ2-2
D: TRBD2
V: TRBV7-3
DNA: TGTGCCAGCAGCTACGTAGCGGGAGGACCGAACACCGGGGAGCTGTTTTTT
CDR3: CASSYVAGGPNTGELFF

size: NA
J: TRBJ1-1
D: NA
V: TRBV6-1
DNA: TGTGCCAGCAGTGAACGGTTGAATTTGGCTTTCTTT
CDR3: CASSERLNLAFF

size: few
J: TRBJ2-5
D: NA
V: TRBV7-2
DNA: TGTGCCAGCAGCTTAGCTCAGACAAAAACGGAGACCCAGTACTTC
CDR3: CASSLAQTKTETQYF

size: few
J: TRBJ2-5
D: NA
V: TRBV20-1
DNA: TGCAGTGCTCAGGCGGAGACCCAGTACTTC
CDR3: CSAQAETQYF

size: few
J: TRBJ2-2
D: NA
V: TRBV6-2/TRBV6-3
DNA: TGTGCCACCCGCGGGAAGGGCCCCGGGGAGCTGTTTTTT
CDR3: CATRGKGPGELFF

size: few
J: TRBJ2-7
D: NA
V: TRBV20-1
DNA: TGCAGTGTCGAGACAGGTTCCCGCTACGAGCAGTACTTC
CDR3: CSVETGSRYEQYF

size: NA
J: TRBJ2-7
D: NA
V: TRBV6-1
DNA: TGTGCCAGCCACAGCTCCGGGTGGTCCTACGAGCAGTACTTC
CDR3: CASHSSGWSYEQYF

size: NA
J: TRBJ2-3
D: TRBD2
V: TRBV7-2
DNA: TGTGCCAGCAGCGTTAGCGGGGCTGGAGATACGCAGTATTTT
CDR3: CASSVSGAGDTQYF

size: NA
J: TRBJ2-7
D: TRBD2
V: TRBV20-1
DNA: TGCAGTGCTGCAGGACTAGCGGTCGCGGGGTCAAACTACGAGCAGTACTTC
CDR3: CSAAGLAVAGSNYEQYF

size: once
J: TRBJ1-4
D: NA
V: TRBV5-5
DNA: TGTGCCTCACAAGGGGACGGGGGTGGTGAACTGTTTTTT
CDR3: CASQGDGGGELFF

size: NA
J: TRBJ2-1
D: NA
V: TRBV10-3
DNA: TGTGTCATCAGTGAGGCGGGACTCCCATACAATGAGCAGTTCTTC
CDR3: CVISEAGLPYNEQFF

size: NA
J: TRBJ1-5
D: NA
V: TRBV12-3/TRBV12-4
DNA: TGTGCCAGCAGTTTAGCTCAGCAGCCCCAGCATTTT
CDR3: CASSLAQQPQHF

size: many
J: TRBJ1-1
D: TRBD1
V: TRBV27
DNA: TGTGCCAGCAGTTCCTACAGGGGGAGAACGAACACTGAAGCTTTCTTT
CDR3: CASSSYRGRTNTEAFF

size: NA
J: TRBJ2-4
D: NA
V: TRBV5-6
DNA: TGTGCCAGCAGCTTGGACGGGGGCGTGACCAAAAACATTCAGTACTTC
CDR3: CASSLDGGVTKNIQYF

size: few
J: TRBJ2-1
D: TRBD2
V: TRBV7-2
DNA: TGTGCCAGCAGCTTAGCTAGGACTAGCAATGAGCAGTTCTTC
CDR3: CASSLARTSNEQFF

size: many
J: TRBJ2-3
D: TRBD2
V: TRBV20-1
DNA: TGCAGTGCTAGAGATGGTGGGACTAGCGGGGTTAGATTATCTACGCAGTATTTT
CDR3: CSARDGGTSGVRLSTQYF

size: NA
J: TRBJ2-7
D: NA
V: TRBV18
DNA: TGTGCCAGCTCACGGGCAGCCTACGAGCAGTACTTC
CDR3: CASSRAAYEQYF

size: few
J: TRBJ2-3
D: NA
V: TRBV12-3/TRBV12-4
DNA: TGTGCCAGCAGCTTATCGATTGAGGGCACAGATACGCAGTATTTT
CDR3: CASSLSIEGTDTQYF

size: NA
J: TRBJ1-2
D: TRBD1
V: TRBV6-1
DNA: TGTGCCAGCAGTCGGGGACAGATTAACTATGGCTACACCTTC
CDR3: CASSRGQINYGYTF

size: few
J: TRBJ2-2
D: TRBD1
V: TRBV10-3
DNA: TGTGCCATCAAGGGACAGGGGAACACCGGGGAGCTGTTTTTT
CDR3: CAIKGQGNTGELFF

size: many
J: TRBJ1-1
D: TRBD1
V: TRBV12-3/TRBV12-4
DNA: TGTGCCAGCAGTTTGACAGGGTCTGAAGCTTTCTTT
CDR3: CASSLTGSEAFF

size: few
J: TRBJ2-6
D: NA
V: TRBV7-2
DNA: TGTGCCAGCACCCCGAACTCTGGGGCCAACGTCCTGACTTTC
CDR3: CASTPNSGANVLTF

size: NA
J: TRBJ2-2
D: NA
V: TRBV28
DNA: TGTGCCAGCAGTTTACGGCAGGGGTGGTCCGAGGAGCTGTTTTTT
CDR3: CASSLRQGWSEELFF

size: NA
J: TRBJ2-7
D: TRBD1
V: TRBV6-2/TRBV6-3
DNA: TGTGCCAGCAGTTATCCCGGGACAGCATACGAGCAGTACTTC
CDR3: CASSYPGTAYEQYF

size: NA
J: TRBJ2-5
D: NA
V: TRBV18
DNA: TGTGCCAGCTCACCAGTTGGGAGTTCGGCGACCCAGTACTTC
CDR3: CASSPVGSSATQYF

size: few
J: TRBJ2-1
D: NA
V: TRBV5-1
DNA: TGCGCCAGCAGAATGAGAGGGGTTTCGGAGCAGTTCTTC
CDR3: CASRMRGVSEQFF

size: few
J: TRBJ1-3
D: NA
V: TRBV30
DNA: TGTGCCTGGAGTAGGCCTGGAAACACCATATATTTT
CDR3: CAWSRPGNTIYF

size: NA
J: TRBJ1-1
D: NA
V: TRBV18
DNA: TGTGCCAGCTCACTGAGAGTCGACGCCGGCGGAGGGACTGAAGCTTTCTTT
CDR3: CASSLRVDAGGGTEAFF

size: many
J: TRBJ2-5
D: NA
V: TRBV27
DNA: TGTGCCAGCAGTCGGTGGGACAAAGAGACCCAGTACTTC
CDR3: CASSRWDKETQYF

size: NA
J: TRBJ1-1
D: NA
V: TRBV11-2
DNA: TGTGCCAGCAGCTTAGTTGGGTCGAAGAACACTGAAGCTTTCTTT
CDR3: CASSLVGSKNTEAFF

size: few
J: TRBJ2-7
D: NA
V: TRBV7-9
DNA: TGTGCCAGCAGCAGACCAAGTCAGACCCCCTCCTACGAGCAGTACTTC
CDR3: CASSRPSQTPSYEQYF

size: few
J: TRBJ1-2
D: NA
V: TRBV5-1
DNA: TGCGCCAGCAGCATCAGAATTAGGGATGGCTACACCTTC
CDR3: CASSIRIRDGYTF

size: many
J: TRBJ1-1
D: NA
V: TRBV5-1
DNA: TGCGCCAGCAGCTTGGATACGGGGAACACTGAAGCTTTCTTT
CDR3: CASSLDTGNTEAFF

size: NA
J: TRBJ2-7
D: NA
V: TRBV5-6
DNA: TGTGCCAGCAGCGCACTCCGGGACTGGGCCTACGAGCAGTACTTC
CDR3: CASSALRDWAYEQYF

size: many
J: TRBJ2-7
D: NA
V: TRBV20-1
DNA: TGCAGTGCTAAGGAGGGGACTTACGAGCAGTACTTC
CDR3: CSAKEGTYEQYF

size: few
J: TRBJ1-1
D: TRBD1
V: TRBV7-9
DNA: TGTGCCAGCAGCCGAATGACAGGGGCCCACCCTGAAGCTTTCTTT
CDR3: CASSRMTGAHPEAFF

size: few
J: TRBJ1-3
D: NA
V: TRBV10-3
DNA: TGTGCCATCAGGGGGGGATCTGGAAACACCATATATTTT
CDR3: CAIRGGSGNTIYF

size: many
J: TRBJ2-2
D: NA
V: TRBV15
DNA: TGTGCCACCAGCAGAGACACCACCGGGGAGCTGTTTTTT
CDR3: CATSRDTTGELFF